The entry that follows covers one T cell receptor beta chain sequence. This clonotype has ten or more counts. The antigen this receptor binds is unknown. No clone much larger than this one lies a single base away; base qualities are absent. The data originate from a study of regulatory T cells in long-lasting Graves disease (dated by TCRdb to the early 2020s). A note on the overall study: Newly diagnosed Graves' disease patients had taken antithyroid drugs for less than 3 months. TCR sequencing covered 13 persistent and approximately 20 newly diagnosed Graves' disease patients, around 33 samples in total. The study was registered as a clinical trial and conducted in China. Persistent Graves' disease patients were compared with newly diagnosed Graves' disease patients by peripheral blood TCR sequencing and RNA sequencing.

Study-wide conclusions, independent of this receptor: Because the primary lesion, thyroid tissue, could not be accessed, the study looked at peripheral blood alone. Sequencing and analysis were restricted to the TCR beta chain. TRBV28, TRBJ1-2 and TRBJ2-5 were preferentially used in persistent disease, while TRBV20-1 and TRBJ2-1 were favored in newly diagnosed disease. Patients with persistent disease shared more public clonotypes (over 2,500) than newly diagnosed patients did (966). Compared with newly diagnosed patients, persistent Graves' disease patients had lower TCR Shannon entropy and fewer highly expanded clones, which suggests clonal expansion. The authors acknowledged the small sample size as a limitation that may reduce accuracy.

Germline trimming amounts to 2 bases on V and 7 bases on J, with 6 as the count of junction bases outside the gene matches. The CDR3 goes from the cysteine to the phenylalanine over 15 residues. CDR3 DNA only is kept here, 45 bases in frame from base 1. The germline V gene (reference sequence) gives CDR1 as SGHAT and CDR2 as FQDESV. According to the study, the label for this sample's time point signals: newly diagnosed GD, antithyroid drugs for less than 3 months. For both TCR sequencing and RNA sequencing, RNA was extracted from PBMCs in TRIzol. The diagnosis of Graves' disease followed American Thyroid Association guidelines. Recruitment of patients was carried out at an endocrinology department in Xi'an, China. Each patient gave 9 to 10 milliliters of peripheral blood, collected in an EDTA anticoagulant tube. Ficoll Paque Plus density gradient separation was used to isolate PBMCs, and no additional T cell sorting was done. An Agilent 2100 Bioanalyzer and agarose gel were used to check RNA quality, while a NanoDrop 2000 measured RNA concentration.

Libraries were constructed by multiplex PCR. Sequencing instrument: Illumina HiSeq 4000. TCR beta libraries were built with iRepertoire HTBI primers and Arm-PCR amplification of CDR3 regions. PCR products were gel purified before sequencing. The original methods were these. A total of roughly 58 TRBV and some 15 TRBJ segments were identified across samples and were used for gene usage analysis of CDR3 amino acid clonotypes. Filtered high-quality paired reads were merged into contigs using COPE and FqMerger. BLAST was used to align contigs to the IMGT TRBV, TRBD and TRBJ reference genes, and CDR3 was defined following IMGT. Highly expanded clones were defined as clonotypes with a frequency above 0.1%. Repertoire diversity was measured by Shannon entropy, and V-J evenness by the Gini coefficient. Clonotypes shared by more than one individual were considered public. The public reads were reanalyzed by TCRdb: fastp trimming at Q25, MiXCR alignment, in-frame beta chains only. Under each unique CDR3 protein, matching rows form one entry showing the most common genes and DNA. The V and J calls were determined by TCRdb, not by the authors. Present in this sample are some 370,000 distinct CDR3 sequences, approximately 10% of which were seen just once. The top ten clones comprise under 20% of the sample.

These data are also associated with another study on T cells in Graves' hyperthyroidism and ophthalmopathy. The second study also describes: Stable Graves' hyperthyroidism was defined as no progression to ophthalmopathy during 18 months of follow-up. Hyperthyroidism patients were aged 18 to 65 years and newly diagnosed, with disease duration of less than 2 months. Exclusion was applied to patients with uncontrolled infections, other autoimmune diseases, pregnancy or lactation. Clinical symptoms, serum thyroxine and TRAb, thyroid ultrasound, and orbital computed tomography formed the basis for the diagnoses. For the first round of RT-PCR on the TCR CDR3, the HTBI primer set was used together with the Qiagen OneStep RT-PCR kit. Most expanded thyroid clonotypes (frequency above 0.001) were also detected in blood, a finding suggesting that blood repertoires may reflect thyroid immune responses. A 13 V-J signature model separated ophthalmopathy from stable hyperthyroidism, with approximately 87% sensitivity and 81% to 83% specificity in cross-validation and 80%/75% in testing. In validation, progression to ophthalmopathy was predicted by the model with roughly 69% sensitivity and 72.22% specificity, a median of about 6.4 months before onset. TCR V-J signatures able to tell the groups apart were searched for in a discovery cohort of 100 or so patients, of whom 43 had Graves' ophthalmopathy and around 56 had stable Graves' hyperthyroidism. Prospective prediction of ophthalmopathy was tested in an independent validation cohort consisting of 18 to 20 hyperthyroidism patients and about 17 patients who later progressed to ophthalmopathy. The 90 to 100 discovery patients were randomly divided into training and test sets at a 7:3 ratio. In roughly six Graves' hyperthyroidism patients, the study also compared T-cell repertoires from thyroid tissue with T-cell repertoires from blood. Once sampling was done, hyperthyroidism patients were given methimazole at a starting dose of 30 mg daily, whereas ophthalmopathy patients were given high-dose intravenous methylprednisolone. The libraries were constructed in a second round of multiplex PCR and then size-selected and purified. Paired-end sequencing of the libraries was performed with 100 bp reads on an Illumina HiSeq2000. SOAPnuke was used to process the raw data, throwing out any read that contained adapters or uncalled bases, had a mean Phred below 15, or lacked an exact constant-primer or identifier match. COPE v1.2.5 was used to merge the high-quality paired reads, and each unique nucleotide sequence was defined as a clonotype. MiTCR v1.1 was used to align clonotypes to the IMGT TRBV, TRBD and TRBJ reference segments. Analysis was restricted to V-J combinations with a frequency above 0.0001, which covered 98% to 99.2% of repertoires. A TCS score was defined as the ratio between F50 (clonal expansion) and ExV (chaos), using BLOSUM62-based TCRdist between CDR3 peptides within each V-J. Welch's t-statistics and random forest reduced fewer than 550 V-J features to 10 to 15, which were used in a naive Bayes classifier (R e1071). No statistical method was used to fix the sample size in advance, and group allocation was not hidden from the investigators. The paper describes TCR Vbeta CDR3 sequencing of about 140 peripheral blood samples, made up of roughly 45 ophthalmopathy patients, some 80 hyperthyroidism patients and 17 progressor patients.

The sample here was peripheral blood mononuclear cells (PBMCs), taken at new diagnosis, from a patient treated with antithyroid drugs. The TCR comes from a woman between 18 and 30 years old with Graves disease. Donor details come from another sample of the same person, matched by shared clones. The rearrangement joined TRBV11-1 to TRBJ2-1, with 9 central nucleotides matching TRBD2. The CDR3 loop reads CASSLSLAGRNEQFF. The nucleotides are TGTGCCAGCAGCTTAAGCCTAGCGGGACGGAATGAGCAGTTCTTC.